Below are 18 T cell receptor beta chains sequenced from a single sample in a study of control samples from healthy donors and cancer patients. Profiled with immunoSEQ multiplex PCR; TCRdb holds only in-frame clones, not every one. The sample includes about 160,000 clones, about 93% of them seen just once. Source material: blood. These receptor sequences come from a woman aged 55 to 70 in good health.

The sample holds one count of this clone. The rearrangement links TRBV18 to TRBJ1-1; 7 nucleotides agree with TRBD1. The CDR3 has 15 amino acids. The V gene's germline CDR1 is KGHSH and CDR2 LQKENI. Trimming removed 4 bases from V and 1 base from J; junction bases left unmatched: 6. CDR3 bases: TGTGCCAGCTCACAAAAGACAGGGCGGAACACTGAAGCTTTCTTT. Protein sequence: CASSQKTGRNTEAFF.

The gene calls are TRBV7-3 and TRBJ2-1, with TRBD1 matching 9 bases. Trimming at V came to 4 bases and at J to 0 bases, leaving 1 base not matched to a gene. The CDR3 spans 15 residues. Germline CDR1 and CDR2: SGHTA and FQGTGA. CDR3 in amino acids: CASSSDRGSYNEQFF. The DNA of the CDR3 is TGTGCCAGCAGCTCGGACAGGGGCTCCTACAATGAGCAGTTCTTC.

In its sample, this clone was seen a few times. The rearrangement uses TRBV2 and TRBJ1-4; no definite D call. The CDR3 contains 15 residues. CDR1 SNHLY and CDR2 FYNNEI come from the germline V gene. V dropped 7 bases and J dropped 0 bases, with 12 bases sitting between them. The CDR3 bases are TGTGCCAGCAAATTATCAGGCGCAACTAATGAAAAACTGTTTTTT. This encodes CASKLSGATNEKLFF.

This clone has just one count. The rearrangement uses TRBV7-9 and TRBJ2-7; D may be TRBD1 (6 bases). Germline CDR1 is SEHNR and CDR2 is FQNEAQ (reference sequence). The CDR3 runs to 15 residues. V was clipped by 1 base and J by 7 bases, with 17 bases between them. CDR3 sequence reads: CASSLGQGPNVEQYF. The CDR3 region has the DNA TGTGCCAGCAGCTTAGGGCAGGGGCCCAATGTGGAGCAGTACTTC.

The chain recombines TRBV19 with TRBJ2-3; D is perhaps TRBD2 (7 bases). CDR3 length equals 16 residues. Germline CDR1 reads LNHDA; CDR2 reads SQIVND (reference sequence). V lost 7 bases and J 4 bases, leaving 21 bases between the germline ends. The CDR3 region has the DNA TGTGCCAGTAACCTCGGGGGGCCCCTTGTCCCAGATACGCAGTATTTT. It encodes CASNLGGPLVPDTQYF. The full variable domain, rest sourced from reference TRBV19 and TRBJ2-3, is DGGITQSPKYLFRKEGQNVTLSCEQNLNHDAMYWYRQDPGQGLRLIYYSQIVNDFQKGDIAEGYSVSREKKESFPLTVTSAQKNPTAFYLCASNLGGPLVPDTQYFGPGTRLTVL.

This clone was counted only a few times. The rearrangement joins TRBV29-1 to TRBJ1-1, with D tentatively TRBD1 (5 bases). Germline assignment: CDR1 SQVTM and CDR2 ANQGSEA. Trimming removed 3 bases from V and 8 bases from J, with 7 bases in between. The CDR3 is 10 amino acids. The CDR3 reads CSVETAEAFF. The CDR3 DNA reads as TGCAGCGTTGAGACAGCCGAAGCTTTCTTT.

V and J are TRBV7-8 and TRBJ2-7; 13 bases fit TRBD2. The CDR3 is 15 residues long. V lost 5 bases to trimming and J lost 7 bases; unmatched junction nucleotides: 8. The germline CDR1 and CDR2 sequences are SGHVS and FQNEAQ. The CDR3 region has the DNA TGTGCCAGCAGCAGGACTAGCGGGGGCCTTAGGGAGCAGTACTTC. This codes for CASSRTSGGLREQYF.

The chain combines TRBV3-1 (or the pseudogene TRBV3-2) with TRBJ1-2; D gene uncertain. CDR1 and CDR2 (germline): LGHDT, YNNKEL (reference sequence). V was pared by 0 bases and J by 4 bases, with 9 bases between. This CDR3 has 14 amino acids. The CDR3 protein is CASSQDWALYGYTF. The CDR3 bases are TGTGCCAGCAGCCAAGATTGGGCGCTCTATGGCTACACCTTC.

A single count supports this clone. This chain connects TRBV27 to TRBJ1-5; D unclear. In germline, CDR1 is MNHEY, CDR2 SMNVEV (reference sequence). V lost 6 bases and J 1 base, leaving 22 bases between the germline ends. The CDR3 runs to 18 residues. CDR3 sequence: CASRLSAVGILSNQPQHF. Written as DNA, the CDR3 is TGTGCCAGCAGGCTATCCGCGGTCGGGATTCTGAGCAATCAGCCCCAGCATTTT.

The rearrangement links TRBV2 to TRBJ2-3, with 15 positions matching TRBD2. CDR1 and CDR2 (germline): SNHLY, FYNNEI. V dropped 6 bases and J dropped 2; count of bases not matched to a gene: 9. This CDR3 has 18 amino acids. In nucleotides, the CDR3 is TGTGCCAGCAGCGGACTAGCGGGGGGGGTTCTAGTCACAGATACGCAGTATTTT. Amino acids: CASSGLAGGVLVTDTQYF.

This rearrangement joins TRBV4-3 to TRBJ1-2, with 7 bases aligning to TRBD1. CDR1 and CDR2 (germline): LGHNA, YSLEER. The ends lost 1 base at V and 4 bases at J; junction bases unmatched: 0. The CDR3 extends over 13 amino acids. The CDR3: CASSQAGGYGYTF. In nucleotides, the CDR3 is TGCGCCAGCAGCCAAGCAGGGGGCTATGGCTACACCTTC.

V gene TRBV10-3 combines with J gene TRBJ1-2, with 9 nucleotides matching TRBD1. Germline CDR1 and CDR2: ENHRY and SYGVKD. J lost 5 bases, V lost 7 bases, and 2 bases had no gene match. CDR3 length: 12 residues. The CDR3 coding sequence is TGTGCCATCACCGGGACAGGGTATGGCTACACCTTC. It specifies CAITGTGYGYTF.

The CDR3 DNA sequence: TGTGCTAGTGGTCCGTGGGGGACCGCTAGGCCCCTCCACTTT. Translated, it gives CASGPWGTARPLHF. This sequence joins TRBV12-5 and TRBJ1-6; maybe TRBD1 (5 bases). The CDR3 contains 14 residues. Looked up from germline, CDR1 is LGHNT and CDR2 is FRNRAP. V lost 5 bases and J lost 13, with 18 bases in between.

The chain couples TRBV2 to TRBJ1-5; D perhaps matches TRBD1 (5 bases). Deletions cut 6 bases from V and 2 bases from J, with 8 bases between. Germline assignment: CDR1 SNHLY and CDR2 FYNNEI. This CDR3 spans 13 amino acids. As DNA, the CDR3 is TGTGCCAGCAGAGGGGACGGCAATCAGCCCCAGCATTTT. It yields the protein CASRGDGNQPQHF.

The CDR3 here is CAISDGVSGTSGANVLTF. In DNA form, the CDR3 reads TGTGCCATCAGTGATGGGGTTAGCGGGACGAGTGGGGCCAACGTCCTGACTTTC. The genes are TRBV10-3 and TRBJ2-6; TRBD2 agrees at 8 bases. CDR1 is ENHRY and CDR2 is SYGVKD in the germline V gene. The CDR3 is made up of 18 amino acids. Trimming removed 3 bases from V and 3 bases from J; junction bases left unmatched: 10.

The genes are TRBV7-9 and TRBJ1-2; weak D call: TRBD1 (5 bases). CDR1 and CDR2 from the germline V gene are SEHNR and FQNEAQ (reference sequence). V lost 4 bases to trimming and J lost 4 bases, with 19 bases between them. The CDR3 consists of 16 residues. Here the CDR3 DNA reads TGTGCCAGCAGCTATGGGGCGGAGACCTGGCGCTATGGCTACACCTTC. Translating gives CASSYGAETWRYGYTF.

The V call is TRBV5-6, the J call TRBJ1-1; 7 bases align to TRBD1. This CDR3 has 14 residues. Germline V gives CDR1 SGHDT, CDR2 YYEEEE. V was clipped by 3 bases and J by 2 bases; unmatched bases: 4. CDR3 amino acids: CASSYRGLNTEAFF. The CDR3 region has the DNA TGTGCCAGCAGCTATAGGGGGCTAAACACTGAAGCTTTCTTT.

The V gene is TRBV6-1, the J gene TRBJ2-4; 12 nucleotides match TRBD2. The CDR3 loop spans 16 amino acids. Losses at the gene ends were 1 base for V and 8 bases for J; bases not matched to a gene: 6. Germline CDR1 is MNHNS and CDR2 is SASEGT. CDR3: CASSEGASGGEYIQYF. CDR3 nucleotides: TGTGCCAGCAGTGAAGGTGCTAGCGGGGGGGAGTACATTCAGTACTTC.